A selection of T cell receptor beta chains follows, all from one sample in a study of blood T cell repertoires in COVID-19. Using immunoSEQ multiplex PCR, the repertoire was profiled, and TCRdb retains in-frame clones only, with some absent. This sample carries some 99,000 clones, 90% of them seen once, and the ten largest clones take 1.1%. The sample taken for sequencing was peripheral blood. The receptors derive from a human donor in a cohort sampled during active COVID-19. CDR3s include the opening cysteine and the closing phenylalanine or tryptophan. Fields, in order: D gene, J gene, V gene, clone size, CDR3 DNA, CDR3 protein. The D gene is left open where the match is weak. Expanded clones are given a class, and other clones once, few, many or no size at all.

>.|TRBJ1-3|TRBV2|.
TGTGCCAGCAGTGGAGGACAGCGCCTCTCTGGAAACACCATATATTTT
CASSGGQRLSGNTIYF
>.|TRBJ1-3|TRBV5-4|few
TGTGCCAGCAGCTTGGGACAGGCCCTCTCTGGAAACACCATATATTTT
CASSLGQALSGNTIYF
>.|TRBJ2-5|TRBV5-1|.
TGCGCCAGCAGCGCAGGAACTAGACAAGAGACCCAGTACTTC
CASSAGTRQETQYF
>TRBD1|TRBJ2-6|TRBV19|.
TGTGCCAGTAGTATAGACGGGACAGGCCAGCTCTCATCTGGGGCCAACGTCCTGACTTTC
CASSIDGTGQLSSGANVLTF
>.|TRBJ2-7|TRBV5-6|.
TGTGCCAGCAGCAACCCGGACAAGTCCTACGAGCAGTACTTC
CASSNPDKSYEQYF
>.|TRBJ2-1|TRBV19|.
TGTGCCAGTACCCTAGGCGGCGTTTACAATGAGCAGTTCTTC
CASTLGGVYNEQFF
>TRBD1|TRBJ2-3|TRBV3-1/TRBV3-2|.
TGTGCCAGCAGCCAATGGGGCAAGGACAGGGAGACAGATACGCAGTATTTT
CASSQWGKDRETDTQYF
>.|TRBJ1-1|TRBV9|.
TGTGCCAGCAGCGTAGTGGCCAACACTGAAGCTTTCTTT
CASSVVANTEAFF
>TRBD1|TRBJ1-2|TRBV9|.
TGTGCCAGCAGCCTCCGACAGGGGGGGGGCTACACCTTC
CASSLRQGGGYTF
>TRBD1|TRBJ1-2|TRBV24-1|.
TGTGCCACCAGTGAATCTATTTTCGGGACAGGGGATTATGGCTACACCTTC
CATSESIFGTGDYGYTF
>.|TRBJ1-1|TRBV18|.
TGTGCCAGCTCAGAGGACAGCCAACCCCAGAGGGCTTTCTTT
CASSEDSQPQRAFF
>TRBD2|TRBJ2-7|TRBV6-2/TRBV6-3|.
TGTGCCAGCAGCCCTCTCCCGACTAGCGGGGGAGCCTACGAGCAGTACTTC
CASSPLPTSGGAYEQYF
>TRBD2|TRBJ2-5|TRBV6-4|few
TGTGCCAGCAGTGACTCCGGAACTAGCGGGGCGGAAGAGACCCAGTACTTC
CASSDSGTSGAEETQYF
>.|TRBJ1-6|TRBV5-1|.
TGCGCCAGCAGCCCGGACGGCAGGGTAGGGTCACCCCTCCACTTT
CASSPDGRVGSPLHF